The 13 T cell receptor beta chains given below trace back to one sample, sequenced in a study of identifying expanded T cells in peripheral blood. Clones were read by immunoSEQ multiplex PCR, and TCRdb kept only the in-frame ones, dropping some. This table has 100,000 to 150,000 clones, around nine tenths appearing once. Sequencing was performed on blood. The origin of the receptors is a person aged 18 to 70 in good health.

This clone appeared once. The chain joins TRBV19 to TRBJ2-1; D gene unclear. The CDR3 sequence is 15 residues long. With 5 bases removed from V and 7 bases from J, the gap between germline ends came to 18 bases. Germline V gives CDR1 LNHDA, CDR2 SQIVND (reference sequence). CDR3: CASSPRRRQRNEQFF. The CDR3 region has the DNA TGTGCCAGTAGTCCCCGACGGCGCCAGAGGAATGAGCAGTTCTTC.

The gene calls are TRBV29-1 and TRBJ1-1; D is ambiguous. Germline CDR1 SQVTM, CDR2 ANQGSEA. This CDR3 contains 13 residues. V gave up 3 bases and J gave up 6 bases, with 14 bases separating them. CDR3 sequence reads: CSVEPAGASEAFF. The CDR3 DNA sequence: TGCAGCGTTGAGCCCGCAGGTGCCTCTGAAGCTTTCTTT. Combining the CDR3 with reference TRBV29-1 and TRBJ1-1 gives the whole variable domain SAVISQKPSRDICQRGTSLTIQCQVDSQVTMMFWYRQQPGQSLTLIATANQGSEATYESGFVIDKFPISRPNLTFSTLTVSNMSPEDSSIYLCSVEPAGASEAFFGQGTRLTVV.

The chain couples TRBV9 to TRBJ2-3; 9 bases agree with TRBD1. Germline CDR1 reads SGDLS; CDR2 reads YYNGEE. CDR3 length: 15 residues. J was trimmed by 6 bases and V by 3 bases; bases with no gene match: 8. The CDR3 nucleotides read TGTGCCAGCAGCGCAACAGGGGGCTGGATGGATACGCAGTATTTT. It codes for CASSATGGWMDTQYF.

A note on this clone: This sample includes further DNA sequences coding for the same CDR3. CDR3 region: CASSPSGPQETQYF. Written as DNA, the CDR3 is TGTGCCAGCTCACCTTCAGGGCCCCAAGAGACCCAGTACTTC. This chain joins TRBV18 and TRBJ2-5; possibly TRBD1 for D (5 bases). The germline CDR1 and CDR2 sequences are KGHSH and LQKENI. There are 14 residues in the CDR3. V was cut by 3 bases and J by 1 base, with 9 bases left in between.

CDR3 DNA sequence: TGTGCCTGCGAACAGGGGAGAAAATTGTGGAGTGAAAAACTGTTTTTT. As protein: CACEQGRKLWSEKLFF. This chain connects TRBV30 to TRBJ1-4; TRBD1 aligns across 7 bases. From germline, CDR1 is GTSNPN and CDR2 SVGIG (reference sequence). V shed 6 bases, J shed 7 bases, and the junction held 17 bases outside the gene matches. There are 16 residues in the CDR3.

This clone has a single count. The CDR3 DNA follows: TGTGCCAGCTCACCATCAGGGGCCAATCAGCCCCAGCATTTT. Residues: CASSPSGANQPQHF. The V and J genes are TRBV18 and TRBJ1-5, with TRBD1 as a possible D gene (6 bases). Trimming stripped 2 bases from V and 3 bases from J, with 8 bases between. This CDR3 is 14 amino acids long. Looked up from germline, CDR1 is KGHSH and CDR2 is LQKENI.

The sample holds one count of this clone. CDR3 DNA: TGTGCCAGCAGCTTAGCGTTCCCAGGGGGCGCGATTCGGACTGAAGCTTTCTTT. Translation gives CASSLAFPGGAIRTEAFF. The chain combines TRBV7-6 with TRBJ1-1; 8 bases agree with TRBD1. The CDR3 is 18 residues long. Unmatched junction bases numbered 14, after V lost 0 bases and J lost 5 bases. Looked up from germline, CDR1 is SGHVS and CDR2 is FNYEAQ. Combining the CDR3 with reference TRBV7-6 and TRBJ1-1 gives the whole variable domain GAGVSQSPRYKVTKRGQDVALRCDPISGHVSLYWYRQALGQGPEFLTYFNYEAQQDKSGLPNDRFSAERPEGSISTLTIQRTEQRDSAMYRCASSLAFPGGAIRTEAFFGQGTRLTVV.

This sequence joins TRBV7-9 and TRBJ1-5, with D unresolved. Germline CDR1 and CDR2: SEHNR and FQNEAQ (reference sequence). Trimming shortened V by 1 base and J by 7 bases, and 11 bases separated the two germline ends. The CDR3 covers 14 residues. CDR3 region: CASSLVGGSQPQHF. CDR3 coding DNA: TGTGCCAGCAGCTTAGTGGGCGGGTCCCAGCCCCAGCATTTT.

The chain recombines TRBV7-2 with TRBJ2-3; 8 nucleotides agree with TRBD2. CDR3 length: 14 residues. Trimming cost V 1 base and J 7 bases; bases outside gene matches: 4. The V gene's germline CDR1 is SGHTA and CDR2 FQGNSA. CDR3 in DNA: TGTGCCAGCAGCTTAGGCGGGGGGCCGAATACGCAGTATTTT. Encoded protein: CASSLGGGPNTQYF.

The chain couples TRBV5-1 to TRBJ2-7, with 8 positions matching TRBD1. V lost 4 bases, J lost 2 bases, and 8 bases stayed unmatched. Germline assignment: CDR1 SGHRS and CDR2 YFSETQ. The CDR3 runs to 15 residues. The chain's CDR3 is CASSPNSGGPYEQYF. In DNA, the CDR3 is TGCGCCAGCAGCCCTAACTCAGGGGGCCCCTACGAGCAGTACTTC.

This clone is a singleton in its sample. The CDR3 reads CASSLGVTGELFF. Written as DNA, the CDR3 is TGTGCCAGCAGTTTAGGGGTCACCGGGGAGCTGTTTTTT. The chain uses TRBV27 and TRBJ2-2; no clear D. V lost 2 bases to trimming and J lost 4 bases, with 5 bases between them. This CDR3 comprises 13 residues. Germline V gene sequence: CDR1 MNHEY, CDR2 SMNVEV (reference sequence).

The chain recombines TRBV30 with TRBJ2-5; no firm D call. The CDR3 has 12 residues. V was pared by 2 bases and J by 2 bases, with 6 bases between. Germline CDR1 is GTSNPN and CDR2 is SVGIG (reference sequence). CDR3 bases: TGTGCCTGGAGTTCACTTCAAGAGACCCAGTACTTC. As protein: CAWSSLQETQYF.

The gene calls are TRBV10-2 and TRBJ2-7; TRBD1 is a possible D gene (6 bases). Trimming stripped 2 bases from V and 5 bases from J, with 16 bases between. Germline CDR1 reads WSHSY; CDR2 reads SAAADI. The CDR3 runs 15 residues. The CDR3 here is CASSEAGVARNEQYF. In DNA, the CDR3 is TGCGCCAGCAGTGAGGCAGGGGTGGCCCGGAACGAGCAGTACTTC.